This TCR beta chain was retrieved from a study of blood T cell repertoires in COVID-19. Profiling relied on immunoSEQ multiplex PCR, and the TCRdb table lists in-frame clones only, not all of them. The sample comprises over 200,000 clones, just under 90% of which are singletons, and 1.2% rests with the top ten. The length of the CDR3 is 14 residues. Trimming shortened V by 3 bases and J by 3 bases, and 9 bases separated the two germline ends. Germline V gene sequence: CDR1 LNHDA, CDR2 SQIVND (reference sequence). The sample taken for sequencing was PBMCs or T cells enriched from blood (not recorded which). The TCR originated in a man aged 25-45 years who had recovered from COVID-19. The V gene is TRBV19, the J gene TRBJ1-5; D is perhaps TRBD1 (5 bases). The CDR3 sequence is CASSMQDTNQPQHF. The CDR3 region has the DNA TGTGCCAGTAGTATGCAGGACACCAATCAGCCCCAGCATTTT.